This TCR beta chain comes out of a study of T cell responses to AZD1222 COVID-19 vaccine (dated by TCRdb to the early 2020s). At the level of the whole study: AZD1222 recipients given second doses at about 4 weeks or at about 12 weeks were pooled, since spike-specific TCR depth and breadth were not found to differ between the two schedules. Trial participants were enrolled into age subgroups of 18-55, 56-69 and 70-plus years, which contained 148, 28 and 57 TCR-sequenced participants, respectively. A total of just over 230 trial participants underwent TCR sequencing, of whom about 200 received two doses of AZD1222 and approximately 25 received two doses of the MenACWY control vaccine.

As regards this clone: Which antigen it targets is not known. No much larger clone is present one base from it, and per-base qualities are unavailable.

From its cysteine to its phenylalanine, the CDR3 spans 15 amino acids. Only the CDR3 region is kept as DNA, spanning 45 bases read in frame from base 1. The V end loses 6 bases and the J end loses 1 base, and a stretch of 16 bases separates them. The germline V gene yields SGHRS for CDR1 and YFSETQ for CDR2. Per the publication, the time point label means: baseline before first vaccination. Samples from vaccinated people were obtained from the UK trials COV001 and COV002, which included a single-blind randomized controlled phase 2/3 trial of AZD1222 (ChAdOx1 nCoV-19) in healthy adults. For TCRbeta chain sequencing, PBMC samples were collected from trial participants at day 0 and at day 28 after the second dose. Summary of the overall study and its limitations: The 56-69-year group was small, and its depth increase did not reach significance, likely because of low power. Vaccine-associated CD4 TCRs spanned the whole spike protein, with dominant responses in regions 160-218 and 743-854. Conclusions about previously exposed vaccinees were limited because only a handful of AZD1222 recipients were SARS-CoV-2 seropositive at baseline. Participants were mostly white British, with more females than males. The authors suggested clonal diversity may have been underestimated. A significant rise in spike-specific TCR breadth and depth was observed after two AZD1222 doses relative to day 0 and relative to MenACWY recipients. Reportedly, close to half of the unique spike-specific TCRs recognized epitopes lying outside the regions that are mutated in the B.1.351 and B.1.1.7 variants. Because no day 14 peak-response samples were available, the repertoires could be characterized only after the peak T cell response.

The CDR3 regions of human TCRbeta chains were subjected to immunosequencing. The study's processing was this. Repertoire TCRs were checked for matches against a reference library of SARS-CoV-2-specific TCRs that had been generated using the MIRA antigen-specificity platform. Breadth meant the fraction of unique TCRs that were SARS-CoV-2-associated, whereas depth meant the fraction of total T cells that were SARS-CoV-2-associated. Each spike-specific TCR was assigned to its reactive spike region and to a CD4 or CD8 class using the MIRA data. Log10-transformed breadth and depth values were compared by one-way ANOVA with Sidak's multiple comparisons tests. The clones in this table, taken by TCRdb from immuneACCESS, are in-frame only. Not every clone is retained; where verified, under half of the shortfall comes from an unresolved V gene, and the cause of the rest is unknown. That table is the source of V, J and clone size, and D and trimming were worked out from the DNA. Here the sample has about 130,000 clones; under 95% occur a single time. The ten largest clones add up to 1.5% to 2% of the sample.

This specimen consisted of peripheral blood, obtained on day 0 of AZD1222 vaccination. The TCR comes from an adult in good health. Recombination joined TRBV5-1 with TRBJ1-1, with the identity of the D gene unclear. The DNA is as follows: TGCGCCAGCACCCTTGACGGGCAGCCGAACACTGAAGCTTTCTTT. This gives the protein CASTLDGQPNTEAFF.